These T cell receptor beta chains were read from a single sample in a study of low-dose radiotherapy and immunotherapy resistance in tumors. TCRdb independently ran MiXCR on the reads; one entry per CDR3 protein. Of about 89,000 distinct CDR3 sequences listed, 9.4% are singletons. The sequences come from PBMCs, collected before treatment. Receptor source: a male donor with prostate cancer. CDR3s include the opening cysteine and the closing phenylalanine or tryptophan. D genes are given only for firm matches. The size entry is marked missing in some rows and otherwise reads once, few, many or a size class.

CASSFSEGKSEAFF,TGTGCCAGCAGCTTTTCGGAGGGGAAGTCTGAAGCTTTCTTT,many,NA,TRBV7-2,TRBJ1-1
CASSIGGTQSNEQFF,TGTGCCAGTAGTATAGGCGGGACTCAGTCCAATGAGCAGTTCTTC,many,NA,TRBV19,TRBJ2-1
CATSGSSNEQFF,TGTGCCACCAGCGGCTCGAGCAATGAGCAGTTCTTC,many,NA,TRBV15,TRBJ2-1
CASSLEMGRQPQHF,TGTGCCAGCAGCTTAGAGATGGGGCGTCAGCCCCAGCATTTT,many,NA,TRBV7-2,TRBJ1-5
CASSRRTGTSSGANVLTF,TGTGCCAGCAGCCGACGGACAGGGACAAGCTCTGGGGCCAACGTCCTGACTTTC,many,TRBD1,TRBV11-1,TRBJ2-6
CSVSEQGKTGEQYF,TGCAGCGTTTCGGAACAGGGAAAAACGGGCGAGCAGTACTTC,many,NA,TRBV29-1,TRBJ2-7
CASMRESNGPQYF,TGTGCCAGCATGAGAGAGTCGAACGGGCCGCAGTATTTT,NA,NA,TRBV27,TRBJ2-3
CASSLPGVDGYTF,TGTGCCAGCAGTTTACCGGGGGTGGATGGCTACACCTTC,NA,NA,TRBV28,TRBJ1-2
CASSQFRGRDEQYF,TGCGCCAGCAGCCAGTTCCGGGGCCGGGACGAGCAGTACTTC,many,NA,TRBV4-3,TRBJ2-7
CASIPAGGPNEQFF,TGTGCCAGCATCCCAGCGGGAGGGCCGAATGAGCAGTTCTTC,once,TRBD2,TRBV28,TRBJ2-1
CSARDSTGDWETQYF,TGCAGTGCTAGAGATTCGACGGGAGATTGGGAGACCCAGTACTTC,many,NA,TRBV20-1,TRBJ2-5
CSDTSSDTQYF,TGCAGCGACACCAGCTCAGATACGCAGTATTTT,NA,NA,TRBV29-1,TRBJ2-3
CASSQQGSGYNEQFF,TGTGCCAGCAGCCAACAGGGGTCAGGGTACAATGAGCAGTTCTTC,many,TRBD1,TRBV9,TRBJ2-1
CSADLTGGRTEAFF,TGCAGTGCTGACCTGACAGGGGGTAGGACTGAAGCTTTCTTT,many,TRBD1,TRBV20-1,TRBJ1-1